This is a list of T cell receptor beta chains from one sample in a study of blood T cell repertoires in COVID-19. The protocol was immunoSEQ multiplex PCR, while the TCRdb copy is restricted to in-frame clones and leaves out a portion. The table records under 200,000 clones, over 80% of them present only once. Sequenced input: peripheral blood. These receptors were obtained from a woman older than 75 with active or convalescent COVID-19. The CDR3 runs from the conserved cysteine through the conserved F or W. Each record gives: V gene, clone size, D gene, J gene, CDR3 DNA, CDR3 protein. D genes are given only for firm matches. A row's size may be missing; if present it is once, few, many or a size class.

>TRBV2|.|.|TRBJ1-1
TGTGCCAGCAAACCGCGGACTGAAGCTTTCTTT
CASKPRTEAFF
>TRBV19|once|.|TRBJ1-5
TGTGCCAGTAGTATGGAGGGATTAAGGCAGCCCCAGCATTTT
CASSMEGLRQPQHF
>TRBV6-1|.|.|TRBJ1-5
TGTGCCAGCGGGTCAGGGGTGAATCAGCCCCAGCATTTT
CASGSGVNQPQHF
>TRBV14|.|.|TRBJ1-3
TGTGCCAGCAGCCTTCTAACAGGGACTGGAAACACCATATATTTT
CASSLLTGTGNTIYF
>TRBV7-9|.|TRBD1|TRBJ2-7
TGTGCCAGCAGCCCCCTCTTTATAGACAGGGTTTACGAGCAGTACTTC
CASSPLFIDRVYEQYF
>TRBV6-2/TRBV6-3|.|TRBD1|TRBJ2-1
TGTGCCAGCAGTTACTCCCTCACAGGGGGCTCCTACAATGAGCAGTTCTTC
CASSYSLTGGSYNEQFF
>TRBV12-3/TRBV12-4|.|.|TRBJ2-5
TGTGCCAGCAGGGGGACATACCAGTACTTC
CASRGTYQYF
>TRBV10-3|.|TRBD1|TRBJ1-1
TGTGCCATCAGTGAGTCGACAGGGCAGGGCGGGGAAGCTTTCTTT
CAISESTGQGGEAFF
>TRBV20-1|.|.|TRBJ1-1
TGCAGTGCTAGAGCGGCCCCGAGGGCTTTCTTT
CSARAAPRAFF
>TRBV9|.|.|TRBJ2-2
TGTGCCAGCAGCGCCGGACCCGGCGGGGCGAACACCGGGGAGCTGTTTTTT
CASSAGPGGANTGELFF
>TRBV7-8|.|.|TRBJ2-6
TGTGCCAGCAGCCGTGCCACAGGGTCCTCTGGGGCCAACGTCCTGACTTTC
CASSRATGSSGANVLTF
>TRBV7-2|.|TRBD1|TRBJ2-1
TGTGCCAGCAGCTTGACAGGGCGGCATGAGCAGTTCTTC
CASSLTGRHEQFF
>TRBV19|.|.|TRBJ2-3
TGTGCCAGTAGTCACTACTCCACAGATACGCAGTATTTT
CASSHYSTDTQYF
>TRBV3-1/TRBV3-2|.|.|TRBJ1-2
TGTGCCAGCAGCCAAGCCCGGGAGGGCTACACCTTC
CASSQAREGYTF
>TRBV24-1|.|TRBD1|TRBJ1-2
TGTGCCACCAGTGACGACAGGGAGGGCTACACCTTC
CATSDDREGYTF
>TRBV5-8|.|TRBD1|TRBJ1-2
TGTGCCAGCAGCTTACCGGGACAGGGATTTGATGGCTACACCTTC
CASSLPGQGFDGYTF
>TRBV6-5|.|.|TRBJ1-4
TGTGCCTTGGGGGGTGCAACTAATGAAAAACTGTTTTTT
CALGGATNEKLFF
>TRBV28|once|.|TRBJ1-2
.
CAVVPAAGGGSYGYTF